This T cell receptor beta chain is drawn from a study of T cells in Graves' hyperthyroidism and ophthalmopathy (dated by TCRdb to between 2018 and 2021). Describing the broader study: Peripheral blood samples were taken at the time of initial diagnosis, prior to any treatment. For training and testing, the 100 or so patients in the discovery cohort were randomly divided in a 7:3 ratio. TCR V-J signatures able to tell the groups apart were searched for in a discovery cohort of some 97 patients, of whom more than 40 had Graves' ophthalmopathy and about 55 had stable Graves' hyperthyroidism. TCR Vbeta CDR3 sequencing of around 130 peripheral blood samples (under 45 ophthalmopathy, about 74 hyperthyroidism and 17 progressor patients) is reported in the paper. Whether ophthalmopathy could be predicted prospectively was tested in an independent validation cohort made up of 18 hyperthyroidism patients plus 17 patients who later progressed to ophthalmopathy. After blood sampling, hyperthyroidism patients were treated with methimazole at a starting dose of 30 mg daily, and ophthalmopathy patients were treated with high-dose intravenous methylprednisolone. In about 6 Graves' hyperthyroidism patients, the study also compared T-cell repertoires from thyroid tissue with T-cell repertoires from blood. The study at large found these results: In validation, the model predicted progression to ophthalmopathy with approximately 71% sensitivity and approximately 78% specificity, a median of approximately 6.7 months before onset. Most expanded thyroid clonotypes (frequency above 0.001) were also detected in blood, a finding suggesting that blood repertoires may reflect thyroid immune responses. Sample size was not statistically predetermined, and investigators were not blinded to group allocation. In cross-validation, a model built on a 13 V-J signature told ophthalmopathy apart from stable hyperthyroidism with just under 90% sensitivity and roughly 83% specificity, and in testing the same model reached 80%/75%.

The germline V gene provides CDR1 KGHSH and CDR2 LQKENI. From the cysteine through the phenylalanine, the CDR3 covers 15 amino acids. Of the read, only the CDR3 DNA is kept; its 45 bases are in frame from base 1. Stable Graves' hyperthyroidism was defined as the absence of progression to ophthalmopathy over 18 months of follow-up. Hyperthyroidism patients were aged 18 to 65 years and newly diagnosed, with disease duration of less than 2 months. Any patient with an uncontrolled infection, another autoimmune disease, pregnancy or lactation was excluded. Clinical symptoms, serum thyroxine and TRAb, thyroid ultrasound, and orbital computed tomography formed the basis for the diagnoses. PBMCs were isolated from about 10 ml of fresh peripheral blood by Ficoll-Paque density gradient centrifugation. Total RNA was extracted with Trizol reagent, and quality was checked on an Agilent 2100 Bioanalyzer. As concerns this clonotype: It lacks a known antigen. This may stem from a read error, because a much larger clone lies one nucleotide away.

Amplification of TCR beta CDR3 regions was carried out from RNA transcripts. A first-round RT-PCR of the TCR CDR3 used the HTBI primer set with the Qiagen OneStep RT-PCR kit. The libraries were constructed in a second round of multiplex PCR and then size-selected and purified. Paired-end sequencing of the libraries was performed with 100 bp reads on an Illumina HiSeq2000. The paper's processing steps were these. SOAPnuke was used to process the raw data, with reads discarded if the reads contained adapters or uncalled bases, had a mean Phred below 15, or lacked an exact constant-primer or identifier match. High-quality paired reads were merged using COPE v1.2.5, and each unique nucleotide sequence was defined as a clonotype. MiTCR v1.1 was used to align the clonotypes against IMGT TRBV, TRBD and TRBJ reference segments. Only V-J combinations with frequency above 0.0001, covering about 99% of repertoires, were analysed. A TCS score was defined as the ratio between F50 (clonal expansion) and ExV (chaos), using BLOSUM62-based TCRdist between CDR3 peptides within each V-J. Welch's t-statistics and random forest reduced several hundred V-J features to roughly 13, which were used in a naive Bayes classifier (R e1071). TCRdb's own reprocessing of the public reads used fastp at Q25 and MiXCR and kept productive beta chains. Duplicate CDR3 protein sequences are folded into a single record with the most common DNA and genes. The authors' filters were not applied to this entry. In all, the sample holds around 500,000 distinct CDR3 sequences, and around 15% of those were seen once. Together, the top ten hold under 20% of the sample.

The sequencing sample was made of blood. The clonotype comes from a woman under 30 with Graves' hyperthyroidism. The rearranged segments are TRBV18 and TRBJ2-3, with TRBD2 tentatively as D gene (5 bases match). This receptor carries the CDR3 CASSPSGVSTDAQYF. The DNA reads TGTGCCAGCTCCCCCAGCGGCGTCAGCACAGATGCGCAGTATTTT. Here the CDR3 is joined to the reference TRBV18 and TRBJ2-3 genes, and the full variable domain is: NAGVMQNPRHLVRRRGQEARLRCSPMKGHSHVYWYRQLPEEGLKFMVYLQKENIIDESGMPKERFSAEFPKEGPSILRIQQVVRGDSAAYFCASSPSGVSTDAQYFGPGTRLTVL.